The 4 T cell receptor beta chains presented below share a single source sample, sequenced in a study of T cell responses to AZD1222 COVID-19 vaccine. Here immunoSEQ multiplex PCR was the method, and the copy in TCRdb shows in-frame clones only, minus some. This sample has about 190,000 clones, with 94% found just once. The material sequenced was peripheral blood, taken on day 0 of AZD1222 vaccination. These receptors all come from an adult in good health.

For the CDR3, the DNA is TGTGCCAGCAGTTACCCCCCGGGAAACACCATATATTTT. This encodes CASSYPPGNTIYF. This sequence joins TRBV6-2 or TRBV6-3 and TRBJ1-3, with D hard to call. In germline, CDR1 is MNHEY, CDR2 SVGEGT. V was shortened by 2 bases and J by 4 bases, with 6 bases between the two germline ends. This CDR3 comprises 13 residues.

The CDR3 coding sequence is TGTGCCAGCAGTGAGCAGGGAGGCGCAGATACGCAGTATTTT. Translation: CASSEQGGADTQYF. The rearrangement links TRBV6-4 to TRBJ2-3; maybe TRBD2 (6 bases). The CDR3 has 14 amino acids. CDR1 and CDR2 from the germline V gene are MRHNA and SNTAGT. Trimming removed 3 bases from V and 4 bases from J, with 11 bases in between.

As DNA, the CDR3 is TGTGCCAGCAGCTTCGGGACGAAGTTTGGCACAGATACGCAGTATTTT. Its protein is CASSFGTKFGTDTQYF. This chain connects TRBV11-3 to TRBJ2-3; D may correspond to TRBD1 or TRBD2 (5 bases each). V was pared by 3 bases and J by 1 base, with 14 bases between. This CDR3 has 16 residues. The germline CDR1 and CDR2 sequences are SGHNT and YENEEA.

The chain couples TRBV18 to TRBJ2-7; D is unresolved. This CDR3 region has 16 residues. The germline CDR1 and CDR2 sequences are KGHSH and LQKENI. Between the trimmed V and J ends, which lost 9 bases and 2 bases, there was a span of 23 bases. CDR3 DNA: TGTGCCAGGAGTCCTGCTGACTGCGGTCCGACCTACGAGCAGTACTTC. Protein: CARSPADCGPTYEQYF.